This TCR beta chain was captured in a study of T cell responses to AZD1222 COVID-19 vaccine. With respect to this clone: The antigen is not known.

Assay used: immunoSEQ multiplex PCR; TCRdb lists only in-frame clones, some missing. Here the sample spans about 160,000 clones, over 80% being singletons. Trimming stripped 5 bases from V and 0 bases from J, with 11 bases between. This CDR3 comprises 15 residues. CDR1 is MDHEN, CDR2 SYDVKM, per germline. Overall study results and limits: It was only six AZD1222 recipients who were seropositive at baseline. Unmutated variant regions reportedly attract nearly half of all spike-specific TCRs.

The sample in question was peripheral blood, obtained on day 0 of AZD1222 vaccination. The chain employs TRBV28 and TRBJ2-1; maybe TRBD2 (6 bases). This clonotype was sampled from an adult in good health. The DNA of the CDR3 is TGTGCCAGCAGTCATCGGGACTTCTCCTACAATGAGCAGTTCTTC. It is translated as CASSHRDFSYNEQFF. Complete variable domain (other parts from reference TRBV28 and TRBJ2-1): DVKVTQSSRYLVKRTGEKVFLECVQDMDHENMFWYRQDPGLGLRLIYFSYDVKMKEKGDIPEGYSVSREKKERFSLILESASTNQTSMYLCASSHRDFSYNEQFFGPGTRLTVL.